The 5 T cell receptor beta chains in this list originate from one sample, sequenced in a study of T-cell memory formation after mild COVID-19. TCRdb analysed the 5' RACE reads with MiXCR anew, one entry per CDR3 protein. The table shows 50,000 to 75,000 distinct CDR3 sequences, with about a tenth occurring only once. The sequenced sample was PBMCs or a T cell subset sorted from them (not recorded which). These receptors all stem from a man aged 18 to 30 who had mild COVID-19 (a few samples of this study predate the infection). Cell type and time point are not known.

The V gene is TRBV7-2, the J gene TRBJ2-1; D may be TRBD2 (5 bases). CDR3 length: 15 amino acids. Germline V CDR1 and CDR2: SGHTA, FQGNSA. V was clipped by 2 bases and J by 6 bases, with 14 bases between them. The CDR3 is CASSLQRGMGNEQFF. The DNA for the CDR3 is TGTGCCAGCAGCTTACAACGGGGTATGGGCAATGAGCAGTTCTTC.

Ten or more counts support this clonotype. The chain carries TRBV4-1 and TRBJ1-1; the D gene is possibly TRBD1 (5 bases). In germline, CDR1 is MGHRA, CDR2 YSYEKL. Deletions cut 4 bases from V and 2 bases from J, with 17 bases between. There are 16 residues in the CDR3. CDR3 loop: CASSRLPQTVNTEAFF. Here the CDR3 DNA reads TGCGCCAGCAGCCGCCTCCCCCAGACAGTAAACACTGAAGCTTTCTTT.

This clonotype was counted only a few times. J is TRBJ2-1 and V is TRBV5-1; possibly TRBD1 for D (6 bases). The germline V gene encodes CDR1 SGHRS and CDR2 YFSETQ. This CDR3 contains 12 residues. The ends were cut back, 4 bases at V and 8 bases at J, with 10 bases in the middle. CDR3 DNA sequence: TGCGCCAGCAGCCCTGACAGGCATGAGCAGTTCTTC. It yields the protein CASSPDRHEQFF.

This clonotype came up a few times. The chain has TRBV20-1 and TRBJ1-5; D is unresolved. V was trimmed by 3 bases and J by 4 bases, leaving 10 bases between them. The germline CDR1 and CDR2 sequences are DFQATT and SNEGSKA (reference sequence). This CDR3 has 13 residues. CDR3 nucleotides: TGCAGTGCTAGTTCGCCCGGGAATCAGCCCCAGCATTTT. Translated: CSASSPGNQPQHF.

This clonotype turned up a few times. This rearrangement joins TRBV5-4 to TRBJ2-5; D remains ambiguous. CDR1 is SGHNT and CDR2 is YYREEE in the germline V gene (reference sequence). The length of the CDR3 is 13 residues. V lost 0 bases, J lost 2 bases, and 5 bases lay in between. The CDR3 reads CASSLEIQETQYF. Written as DNA, the CDR3 is TGTGCCAGCAGCTTGGAGATACAAGAGACCCAGTACTTC.